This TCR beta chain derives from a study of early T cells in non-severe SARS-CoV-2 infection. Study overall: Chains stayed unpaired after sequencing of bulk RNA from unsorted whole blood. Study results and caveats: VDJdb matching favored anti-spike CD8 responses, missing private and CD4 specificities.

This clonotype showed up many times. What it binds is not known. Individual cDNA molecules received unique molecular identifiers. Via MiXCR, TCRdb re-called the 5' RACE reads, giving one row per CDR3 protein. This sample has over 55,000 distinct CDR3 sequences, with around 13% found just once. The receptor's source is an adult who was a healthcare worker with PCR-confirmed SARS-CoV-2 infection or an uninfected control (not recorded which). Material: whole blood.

The CDR3 loop is CASSQDLGARGSYNEQFF. The CDR3 coding sequence is TGTGCCAGCAGCCAAGATCTCGGGGCACGGGGGTCCTACAATGAGCAGTTCTTC. The chain employs TRBV14 and TRBJ2-1, with D possibly TRBD2 on 6 matching bases. The germline CDR1 and CDR2 sequences are SGHDN and FVKESK. V was clipped by 0 bases and J by 1 base, with 16 bases between them. The CDR3 runs to 18 residues.